This paragraph covers one T cell receptor beta chain sequence. This sample's treatment: oral pan-JAK inhibitor, 5-10 mg twice daily. The investigators collected lesional scalp punch biopsies and peripheral blood from alopecia areata patients. Sequencing relied on a cDNA template that was reverse transcribed from extracted RNA. The data were produced by immunoSEQ multiplex PCR, yet TCRdb's version contains in-frame clones alone and is incomplete. The sample shows about 180,000 clones, about 51% of them seen only once. The V gene's germline CDR1 is SGDLS and CDR2 YYNGEE. The length of the CDR3 is 15 residues. The V and J ends lost 0 bases and 5 bases, in that order; junction bases with no gene match: 4. The data were obtained in a study of CD8+ T cells in alopecia areata.

The chain employs TRBV9 and TRBJ2-1, with TRBD2 identical over 8 bases. The source of this sequence is a human donor with alopecia areata. Sample: CD8+ T cells sorted from blood, taken around week 54, from a patient treated with tofacitinib. The CDR3 bases are TGTGCCAGCAGCGTAGAGCGGGGGATTAACAATGAGCAGTTCTTC. It specifies CASSVERGINNEQFF.